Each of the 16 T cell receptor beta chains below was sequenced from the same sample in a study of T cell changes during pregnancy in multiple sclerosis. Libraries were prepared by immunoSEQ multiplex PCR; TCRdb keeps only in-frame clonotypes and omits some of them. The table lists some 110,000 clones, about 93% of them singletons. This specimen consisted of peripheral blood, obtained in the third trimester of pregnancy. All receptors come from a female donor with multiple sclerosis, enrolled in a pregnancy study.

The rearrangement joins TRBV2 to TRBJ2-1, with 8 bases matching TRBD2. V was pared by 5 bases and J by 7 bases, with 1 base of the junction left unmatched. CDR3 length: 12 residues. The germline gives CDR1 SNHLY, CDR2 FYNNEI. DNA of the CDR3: TGTGCCAGCAGTACGGGGGGGAATGAGCAGTTCTTC. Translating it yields CASSTGGNEQFF.

CDR3 sequence (DNA): TGCGCCAGCAGCCGTTGGGCAGGGGAAGGCTACACCTTC. Its protein product is CASSRWAGEGYTF. The V and J genes are TRBV4-1 and TRBJ1-2, with D perhaps TRBD1 (6 bases). Germline values: CDR1 MGHRA, CDR2 YSYEKL. Trimming pared 4 bases from V and 8 bases from J, leaving 14 bases between. The CDR3 length is 13 residues.

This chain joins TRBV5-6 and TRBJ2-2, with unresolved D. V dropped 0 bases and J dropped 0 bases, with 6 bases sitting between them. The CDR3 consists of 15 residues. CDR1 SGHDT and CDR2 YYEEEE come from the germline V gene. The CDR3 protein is CASSLGGANTGELFF. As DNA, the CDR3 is TGTGCCAGCAGCTTGGGCGGCGCGAACACCGGGGAGCTGTTTTTT.

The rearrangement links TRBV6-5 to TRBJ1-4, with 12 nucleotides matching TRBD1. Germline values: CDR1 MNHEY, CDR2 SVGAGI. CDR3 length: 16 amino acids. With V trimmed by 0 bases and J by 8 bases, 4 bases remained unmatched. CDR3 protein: CASSYSRDRGREKLFF. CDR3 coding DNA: TGTGCCAGCAGTTACTCTAGGGACAGGGGGCGAGAAAAACTGTTTTTT.

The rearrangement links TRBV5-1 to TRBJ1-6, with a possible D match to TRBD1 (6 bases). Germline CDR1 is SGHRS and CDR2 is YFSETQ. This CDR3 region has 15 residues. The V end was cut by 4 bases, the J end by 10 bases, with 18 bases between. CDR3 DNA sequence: TGCGCCAGCAGCAGAGAAGGGGGGGGTAACTCACCCCTCCACTTT. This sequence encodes CASSREGGGNSPLHF. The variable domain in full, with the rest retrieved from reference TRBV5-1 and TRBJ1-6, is KAGVTQTPRYLIKTRGQQVTLSCSPISGHRSVSWYQQTPGQGLQFLFEYFSETQRNKGNFPGRFSGRQFSNSRSEMNVSTLELGDSALYLCASSREGGGNSPLHFGNGTRLTVT.

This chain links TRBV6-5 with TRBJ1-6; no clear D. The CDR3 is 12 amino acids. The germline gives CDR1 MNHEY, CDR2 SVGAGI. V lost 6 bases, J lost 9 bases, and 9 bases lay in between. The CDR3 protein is CASSQLGSPLHF. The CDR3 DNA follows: TGTGCCAGCAGCCAACTTGGTTCACCCCTCCACTTT.

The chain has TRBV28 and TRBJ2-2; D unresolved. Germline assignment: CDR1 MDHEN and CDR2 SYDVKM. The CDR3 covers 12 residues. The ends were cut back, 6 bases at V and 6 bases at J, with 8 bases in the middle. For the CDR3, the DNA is TGTGCCAGCAGCTTCCCGGCCGGGGAGCTGTTTTTT. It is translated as CASSFPAGELFF.

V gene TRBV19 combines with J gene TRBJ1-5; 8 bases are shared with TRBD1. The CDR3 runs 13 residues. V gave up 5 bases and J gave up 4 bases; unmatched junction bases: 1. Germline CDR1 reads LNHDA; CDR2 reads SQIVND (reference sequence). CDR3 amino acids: CASSQGANQPQHF. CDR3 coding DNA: TGTGCCAGTAGTCAGGGGGCGAATCAGCCCCAGCATTTT.

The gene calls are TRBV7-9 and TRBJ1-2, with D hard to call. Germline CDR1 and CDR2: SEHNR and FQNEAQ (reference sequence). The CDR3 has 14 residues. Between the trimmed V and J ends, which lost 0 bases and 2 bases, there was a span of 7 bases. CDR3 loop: CASSLATVNYGYTF. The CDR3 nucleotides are TGTGCCAGCAGCTTAGCTACAGTCAACTATGGCTACACCTTC.

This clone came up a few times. The CDR3 DNA is TGTGCCAGCAGACGGGACAGGGGGCTAGGTCAGCCCCAGCATTTT. Its protein is CASRRDRGLGQPQHF. This chain joins TRBV2 and TRBJ1-5; 12 nucleotides align to TRBD1. CDR1 is SNHLY and CDR2 is FYNNEI in the germline V gene. CDR3 size: 15 residues. After removal of 6 bases from V and 6 bases from J, the junction contained 6 bases not matched to a gene. The full variable domain, its missing parts supplied by reference TRBV2 and TRBJ1-5, is EPEVTQTPSHQVTQMGQEVILRCVPISNHLYFYWYRQILGQKVEFLVSFYNNEISEKSEIFDDQFSVERPDGSNFTLKIRSTKLEDSAMYFCASRRDRGLGQPQHFGDGTRLSIL.

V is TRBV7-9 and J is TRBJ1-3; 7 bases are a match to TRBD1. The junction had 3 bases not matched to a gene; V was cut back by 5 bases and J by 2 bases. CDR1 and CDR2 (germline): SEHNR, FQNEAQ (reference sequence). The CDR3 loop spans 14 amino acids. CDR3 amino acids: CASSRQGAGNTIYF. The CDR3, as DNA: TGTGCCAGCAGCCGTCAGGGGGCTGGAAACACCATATATTTT.

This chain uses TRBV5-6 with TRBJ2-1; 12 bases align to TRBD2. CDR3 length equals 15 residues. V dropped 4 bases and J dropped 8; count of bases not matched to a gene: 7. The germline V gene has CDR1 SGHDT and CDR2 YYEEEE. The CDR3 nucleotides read TGTGCCAGCAGCCTAGGGACTAGCGGGTACTATGAGCAGTTCTTC. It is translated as CASSLGTSGYYEQFF.

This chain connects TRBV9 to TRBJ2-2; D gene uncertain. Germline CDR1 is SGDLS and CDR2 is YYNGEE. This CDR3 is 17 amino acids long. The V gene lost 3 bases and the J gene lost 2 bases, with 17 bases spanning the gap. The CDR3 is CASSASSLSPNTGELFF. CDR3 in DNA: TGTGCCAGCAGCGCCTCGTCGTTGAGCCCCAACACCGGGGAGCTGTTTTTT.

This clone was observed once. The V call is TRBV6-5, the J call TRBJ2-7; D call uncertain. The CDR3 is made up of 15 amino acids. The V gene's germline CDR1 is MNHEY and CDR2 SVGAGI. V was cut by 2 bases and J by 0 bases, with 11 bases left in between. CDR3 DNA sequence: TGTGCCAGCAGTTACAGGCGGCAGTCCTCCTACGAGCAGTACTTC. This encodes CASSYRRQSSYEQYF.

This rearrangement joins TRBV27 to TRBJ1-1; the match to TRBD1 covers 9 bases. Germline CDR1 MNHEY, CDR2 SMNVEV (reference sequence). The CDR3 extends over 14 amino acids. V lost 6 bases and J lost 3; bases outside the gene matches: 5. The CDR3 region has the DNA TGTGCCAGCAGCCCACAGGGGGCTTACACTGAAGCTTTCTTT. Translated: CASSPQGAYTEAFF.

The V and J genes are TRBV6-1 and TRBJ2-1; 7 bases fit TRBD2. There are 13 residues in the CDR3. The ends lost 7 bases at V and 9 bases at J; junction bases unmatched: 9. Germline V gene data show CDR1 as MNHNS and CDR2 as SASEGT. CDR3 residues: CASNQREFLEQFF. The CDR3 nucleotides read TGTGCCAGCAACCAGCGGGAATTCCTTGAGCAGTTCTTC.